These 8 T cell receptor beta chains were all obtained from the same sample, sequenced in a study of shared clonotypes between healthy human individuals. Sequencing used immunoSEQ multiplex PCR; TCRdb keeps in-frame clones, though not all of them. The data show more than 900,000 clones, 78% seen once. Sample: memory CD4+ T cells from PBMCs. Stated subset: CD45RA-negative fraction. The source of these receptors is a man aged 18 to 30 in good health. Some clones in this sample may be carry-over from other donors' samples.

The chain uses TRBV19 and TRBJ1-2; D is possibly TRBD1 (5 bases). There are 13 residues in the CDR3. Trimming cost V 9 bases and J 1 base, with 12 bases left between them. Germline CDR1 LNHDA, CDR2 SQIVND (reference sequence). The CDR3: CASSRDLNYGYTF. CDR3 nucleotides: TGTGCCAGCTCGCGGGACCTTAACTATGGCTACACCTTC.

A remark on this clone: Other DNA sequences from this sample encode an identical CDR3 as well. This chain uses TRBV5-1 with TRBJ2-5; D remains ambiguous. This CDR3 spans 13 amino acids. CDR1 is SGHRS and CDR2 is YFSETQ in the germline V gene. V lost 1 base and J lost 5, with 9 bases in between. The CDR3 region has the DNA TGCGCCAGCAGCTTGACCCCCTCCGAGACCCAGTACTTC. It specifies CASSLTPSETQYF.

This clone was recorded at least ten times. V and J are TRBV11-2 and TRBJ2-3; tentative D call: TRBD1 (6 bases). The CDR3 runs 15 residues. CDR1 and CDR2 from the germline V gene are SGHAT and FQNNGV. V dropped 8 bases and J dropped 2 bases, with 17 bases sitting between them. DNA for the CDR3: TGTGCCAGCTCCTTAGAGTGGACAGACACAGATACGCAGTATTTT. Amino acid sequence: CASSLEWTDTDTQYF.

The chain is built from TRBV29-1 and TRBJ1-2; D gene unclear. This CDR3 has 12 amino acids. Trimming cost V 3 bases and J 3 bases, with 8 bases left between them. CDR1 is SQVTM, CDR2 ANQGSEA, per germline. CDR3 DNA sequence: TGCAGCGTTGAGAGGAGCCACTATGGCTACACCTTC. This translates into CSVERSHYGYTF. The full variable domain, in which reference TRBV29-1 and TRBJ1-2 provide the parts outside the CDR3, is SAVISQKPSRDICQRGTSLTIQCQVDSQVTMMFWYRQQPGQSLTLIATANQGSEATYESGFVIDKFPISRPNLTFSTLTVSNMSPEDSSIYLCSVERSHYGYTFGSGTRLTVV.

V usage is TRBV18 and J usage is TRBJ2-1; no reliable D call. This CDR3 is 13 amino acids long. Germline V gives CDR1 KGHSH, CDR2 LQKENI. V was trimmed by 5 bases and J by 10 bases, leaving 15 bases between them. CDR3 sequence (DNA): TGTGCCAGCTCATACCCAATGGGGTACGAGCAGTTCTTC. Protein: CASSYPMGYEQFF. Supplemented by reference TRBV18 and TRBJ2-1, the full variable domain reads NAGVMQNPRHLVRRRGQEARLRCSPMKGHSHVYWYRQLPEEGLKFMVYLQKENIIDESGMPKERFSAEFPKEGPSILRIQQVVRGDSAAYFCASSYPMGYEQFFGPGTRLTVL.

The genes are TRBV10-3 and TRBJ2-7; 13 bases line up with TRBD2. The ends lost 6 bases at V and 0 bases at J; junction bases unmatched: 5. This CDR3 contains 16 residues. The germline V gene encodes CDR1 ENHRY and CDR2 SYGVKD. The CDR3 is CAIRPGLAGSSYEQYF. CDR3 bases: TGTGCCATCAGACCGGGACTAGCGGGGTCCTCCTACGAGCAGTACTTC.

The rearrangement links TRBV2 to TRBJ2-6, with 9 bases that match TRBD1. The CDR3 sequence is 17 residues long. CDR1 is SNHLY and CDR2 is FYNNEI in the germline V gene. The junction had 9 bases not matched to a gene; V was cut back by 7 bases and J by 2 bases. CDR3 DNA: TGTGCCAGCAATAGGGACAGGGTAAGAGCTGGGGCCAACGTCCTGACTTTC. Residues: CASNRDRVRAGANVLTF.

The chain carries TRBV4-1 and TRBJ1-1; D not certain. This CDR3 contains 12 residues. V lost 4 bases to trimming and J lost 4 bases, with 7 bases between them. Germline-derived CDR1 and CDR2 are MGHRA and YSYEKL. CDR3 nucleotide sequence: TGCGCCAGCAGCCTCCCCGGCACTGAAGCTTTCTTT. It translates to CASSLPGTEAFF.